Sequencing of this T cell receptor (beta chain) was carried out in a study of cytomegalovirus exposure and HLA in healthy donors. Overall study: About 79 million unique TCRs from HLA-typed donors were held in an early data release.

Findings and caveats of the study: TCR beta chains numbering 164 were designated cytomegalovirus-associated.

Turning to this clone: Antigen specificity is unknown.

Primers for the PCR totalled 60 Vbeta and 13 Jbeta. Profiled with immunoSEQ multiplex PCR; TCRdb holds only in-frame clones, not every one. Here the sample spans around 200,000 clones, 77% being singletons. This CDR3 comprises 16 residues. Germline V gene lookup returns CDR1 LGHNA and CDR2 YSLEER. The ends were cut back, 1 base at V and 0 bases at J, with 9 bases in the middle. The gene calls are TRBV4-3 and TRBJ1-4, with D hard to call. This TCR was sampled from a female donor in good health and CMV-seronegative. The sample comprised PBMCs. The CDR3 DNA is TGCGCCAGCAGCCAAGGCAGCGATGCAACTAATGAAAAACTGTTTTTT. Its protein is CASSQGSDATNEKLFF.